A selection of T cell receptor beta chains follows, all from one sample in a study of T cell repertoires in cytomegalovirus infection. TCRdb reprocessed the reads with MiXCR, giving one entry per CDR3 protein. The table lists roughly 150,000 distinct CDR3 sequences, about a sixth of them singletons, with roughly a sixth in the top ten. What was sequenced was CD8+ T cells from PBMCs. The receptors were gathered from a human donor in good health (CMV status not recorded). Some clones in this sample may be carry-over from other donors' samples. Both conserved end residues are part of each CDR3. A D gene is named only where the DNA matches it firmly. Size is omitted from some rows. Given values are once, few, many or a class for expanded clones.

j_gene: TRBJ2-1
abundance: -
d_gene: TRBD2
v_gene: TRBV28
CDR3nt: TGTGCCAGCAGGGTCTTTCTAGCGGGGTTCAATGAGCAGTTCTTC
CDR3aa: CASRVFLAGFNEQFF

j_gene: TRBJ2-1
abundance: few
d_gene: -
v_gene: TRBV7-6
CDR3nt: TGTGCCAGCAGCTTAGACAGGGTATCCTACAATGAGCAGTTCTTC
CDR3aa: CASSLDRVSYNEQFF

j_gene: TRBJ2-7
abundance: -
d_gene: -
v_gene: TRBV7-9
CDR3nt: TGTGCCAGCAGCCCTCCACAGGGATCCTCCTACGAGCAGTACTTC
CDR3aa: CASSPPQGSSYEQYF

j_gene: TRBJ1-1
abundance: few
d_gene: -
v_gene: TRBV7-9
CDR3nt: TGTGCCAGCAGTCCACCCGACAACTCGGCTCTGATGAACACTGAAGCTTTCTTT
CDR3aa: CASSPPDNSALMNTEAFF

j_gene: TRBJ2-1
abundance: few
d_gene: TRBD2
v_gene: TRBV6-1
CDR3nt: TGTGCCAGCAGTGAGAGGGGACTAGCGGGGTACAATGAGCAGTTCTTC
CDR3aa: CASSERGLAGYNEQFF

j_gene: TRBJ2-6
abundance: few
d_gene: -
v_gene: TRBV28
CDR3nt: TGTGCCAGCAGCAGACAGATAGCGGCTGATTTTTTTGAGGCCAACGTCCTGACTTTC
CDR3aa: CASSRQIAADFFEANVLTF

j_gene: TRBJ2-4
abundance: few
d_gene: -
v_gene: TRBV6-5
CDR3nt: TGTGCCAGCATTGGGGGCCGGTCCAAAAACATTCAGTACTTC
CDR3aa: CASIGGRSKNIQYF

j_gene: TRBJ2-4
abundance: few
d_gene: -
v_gene: TRBV7-2
CDR3nt: TGTGCCAGCAGCTTAGCCTTGAGTTGGACCAAAAACATTCAGTACTTC
CDR3aa: CASSLALSWTKNIQYF

j_gene: TRBJ2-1
abundance: few
d_gene: -
v_gene: TRBV6-2/TRBV6-3
CDR3nt: TGTGCCAGCAGTTCCAATATTGTGTACAATGAGCAGTTCTTC
CDR3aa: CASSSNIVYNEQFF

j_gene: TRBJ1-3
abundance: few
d_gene: -
v_gene: TRBV5-5
CDR3nt: TGTGCCAGCAGCCCGTATCGACCCGAAAACGTCGCTGGAAACACCATATATTTT
CDR3aa: CASSPYRPENVAGNTIYF

j_gene: TRBJ1-5
abundance: -
d_gene: TRBD1
v_gene: TRBV28
CDR3nt: TGTGCCAGCAGTTTCCTACCGACAGGGGGAAATCAGCCCCAGCATTTT
CDR3aa: CASSFLPTGGNQPQHF

j_gene: TRBJ1-1
abundance: -
d_gene: -
v_gene: TRBV12-3/TRBV12-4
CDR3nt: TGTGCCAGCAGTTCTAAGGGTTCCGGCACTGAAGCTTTCTTT
CDR3aa: CASSSKGSGTEAFF

j_gene: TRBJ2-7
abundance: few
d_gene: -
v_gene: TRBV6-2/TRBV6-3
CDR3nt: TGTGCCAGCAGTGGAAGTTTCTACGAGCAGTACTTC
CDR3aa: CASSGSFYEQYF

j_gene: TRBJ2-6
abundance: -
d_gene: -
v_gene: TRBV11-2
CDR3nt: TGTGCCAGCAGCTTTGATAGTGGTACTTACTACGAGCGCTCTGGGGCCAACGGCCTGACTTTC
CDR3aa: CASSFDSGTYYERSGANGLTF

j_gene: TRBJ2-1
abundance: -
d_gene: -
v_gene: TRBV11-3
CDR3nt: TGTGCCAGCAGCTTTGGGACCCTCGATGAGCAGTTCTTC
CDR3aa: CASSFGTLDEQFF

j_gene: TRBJ2-7
abundance: few
d_gene: TRBD2
v_gene: TRBV11-2
CDR3nt: TGTGCCAGCAGCCCCTCCGGGGGGAGACGCGAGCAGTACTTC
CDR3aa: CASSPSGGRREQYF

j_gene: TRBJ2-7
abundance: -
d_gene: TRBD2
v_gene: TRBV7-9
CDR3nt: TGTGCCAGCAGCTCTCCGGGGGGGCCGGGTACCTACGAGCAGTACTTC
CDR3aa: CASSSPGGPGTYEQYF

j_gene: TRBJ1-1
abundance: few
d_gene: -
v_gene: TRBV12-3/TRBV12-4
CDR3nt: TGTGCCAGCAGTTTCGGGGGGCACACTGAAGCTTTCTTT
CDR3aa: CASSFGGHTEAFF

j_gene: TRBJ1-1
abundance: few
d_gene: -
v_gene: TRBV7-9
CDR3nt: TGTGCCAGCAGCCCAACATCGGACCCTATTGGGGCTTTCTTT
CDR3aa: CASSPTSDPIGAFF

j_gene: TRBJ2-1
abundance: few
d_gene: TRBD1
v_gene: TRBV12-3/TRBV12-4
CDR3nt: TGTGCCAGCAGGACCCCGGGACAGGGTCAATACAATGAGCAGTTCTTC
CDR3aa: CASRTPGQGQYNEQFF

j_gene: TRBJ2-3
abundance: few
d_gene: -
v_gene: TRBV7-8
CDR3nt: TGTGCCAGCAGCCTCCGGGGCGGGGGCAATACAGATACGCAGTATTTT
CDR3aa: CASSLRGGGNTDTQYF

j_gene: TRBJ2-7
abundance: -
d_gene: -
v_gene: TRBV20-1
CDR3nt: TGCAGTGCTACTCCAGGGAGCTCCTACGAGCAGTACTTC
CDR3aa: CSATPGSSYEQYF